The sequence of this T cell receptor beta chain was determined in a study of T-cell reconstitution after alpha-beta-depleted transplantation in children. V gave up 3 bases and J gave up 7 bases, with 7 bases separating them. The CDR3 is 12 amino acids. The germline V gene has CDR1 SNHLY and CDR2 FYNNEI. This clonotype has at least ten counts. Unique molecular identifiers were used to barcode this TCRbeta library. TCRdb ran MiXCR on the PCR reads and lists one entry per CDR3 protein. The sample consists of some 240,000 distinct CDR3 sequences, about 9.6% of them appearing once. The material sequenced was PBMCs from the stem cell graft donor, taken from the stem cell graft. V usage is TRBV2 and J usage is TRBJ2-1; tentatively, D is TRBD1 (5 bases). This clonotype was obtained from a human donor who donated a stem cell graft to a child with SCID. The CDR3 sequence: CASSDDRNEQFF. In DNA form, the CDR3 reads TGTGCCAGCAGTGATGACAGAAATGAGCAGTTCTTC.